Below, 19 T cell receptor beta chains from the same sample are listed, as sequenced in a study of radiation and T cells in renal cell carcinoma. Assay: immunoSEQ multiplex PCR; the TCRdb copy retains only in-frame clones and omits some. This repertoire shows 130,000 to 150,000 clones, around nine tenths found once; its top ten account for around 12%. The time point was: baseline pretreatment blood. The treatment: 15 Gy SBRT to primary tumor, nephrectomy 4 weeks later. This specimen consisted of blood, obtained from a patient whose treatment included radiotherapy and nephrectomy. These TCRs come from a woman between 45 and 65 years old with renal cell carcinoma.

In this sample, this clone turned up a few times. CDR3 in DNA: TGTGCCAGCAGATATGGGACAGTGCAGAACACCGGGGAGCTGTTTTTT. Amino acids: CASRYGTVQNTGELFF. The chain carries TRBV7-9 and TRBJ2-2, with 7 bases identical to TRBD1. The V segment lost 6 bases and the J segment 1 base; nucleotides outside the gene matches: 8. The CDR3 totals 16 residues. From germline, CDR1 is SEHNR and CDR2 FQNEAQ (reference sequence). Supplemented by reference TRBV7-9 and TRBJ2-2, the full variable domain reads DTGVSQNPRHKITKRGQNVTFRCDPISEHNRLYWYRQTLGQGPEFLTYFQNEAQLEKSRLLSDRFSAERPKGSFSTLEIQRTEQGDSAMYLCASRYGTVQNTGELFFGEGSRLTVL.

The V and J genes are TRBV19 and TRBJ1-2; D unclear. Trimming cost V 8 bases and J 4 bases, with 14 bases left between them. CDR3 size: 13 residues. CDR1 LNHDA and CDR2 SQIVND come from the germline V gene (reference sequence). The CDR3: CASLHAEFYGYTF. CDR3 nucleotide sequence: TGTGCCAGTCTCCATGCTGAGTTCTATGGCTACACCTTC.

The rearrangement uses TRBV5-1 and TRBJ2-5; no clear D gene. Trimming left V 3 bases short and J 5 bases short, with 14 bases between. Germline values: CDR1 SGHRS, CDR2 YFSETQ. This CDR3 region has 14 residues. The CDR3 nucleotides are TGCGCCAGCAGCTGGATTGGGGTCGAGGAGACCCAGTACTTC. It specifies CASSWIGVEETQYF.

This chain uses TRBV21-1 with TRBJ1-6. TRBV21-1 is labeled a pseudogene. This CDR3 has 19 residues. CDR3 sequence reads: CASSKAHDGTSSYNSPLHF. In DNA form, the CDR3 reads TGTGCCAGCAGCAAAGCGCACGACGGCACCAGCTCCTATAATTCACCCCTCCACTTT.

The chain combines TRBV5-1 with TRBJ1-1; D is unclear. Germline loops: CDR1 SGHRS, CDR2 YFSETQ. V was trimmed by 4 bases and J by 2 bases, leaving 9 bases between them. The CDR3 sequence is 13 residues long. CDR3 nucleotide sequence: TGCGCCAGCAGCAACCAGGCCAACACTGAAGCTTTCTTT. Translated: CASSNQANTEAFF.

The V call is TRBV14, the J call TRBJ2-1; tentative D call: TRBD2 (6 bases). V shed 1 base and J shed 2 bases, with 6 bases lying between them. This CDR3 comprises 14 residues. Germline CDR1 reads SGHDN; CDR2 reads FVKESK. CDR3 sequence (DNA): TGTGCCAGCAGCCAAGGACTAGCCTACAATGAGCAGTTCTTC. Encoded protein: CASSQGLAYNEQFF.

CDR3 region: CASSVTSGAYNEQFF. CDR3 DNA: TGTGCCAGCAGTGTGACTAGCGGGGCTTACAATGAGCAGTTCTTC. The chain links TRBV6-1 to TRBJ2-1; 11 bases align to TRBD2. Germline lookup yields CDR1 MNHNS and CDR2 SASEGT. V was clipped by 4 bases and J by 4 bases; unmatched bases: 3. The CDR3 loop spans 15 amino acids.

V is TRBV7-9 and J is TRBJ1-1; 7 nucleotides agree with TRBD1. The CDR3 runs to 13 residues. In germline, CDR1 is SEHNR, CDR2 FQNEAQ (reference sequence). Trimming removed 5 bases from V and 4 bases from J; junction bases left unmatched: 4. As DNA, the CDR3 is TGTGCCAGCAGCGTACAGGGGTTCACTGAAGCTTTCTTT. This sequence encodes CASSVQGFTEAFF.

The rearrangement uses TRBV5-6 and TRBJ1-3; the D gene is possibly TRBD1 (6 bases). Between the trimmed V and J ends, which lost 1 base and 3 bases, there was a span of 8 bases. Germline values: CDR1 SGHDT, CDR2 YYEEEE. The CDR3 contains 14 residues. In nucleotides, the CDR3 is TGTGCCAGCAGCTTGACAGGGAGTGGAAACACCATATATTTT. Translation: CASSLTGSGNTIYF.

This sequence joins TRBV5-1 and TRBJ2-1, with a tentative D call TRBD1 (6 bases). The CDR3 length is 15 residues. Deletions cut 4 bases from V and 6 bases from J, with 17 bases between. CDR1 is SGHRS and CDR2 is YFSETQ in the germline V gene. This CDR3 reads CASSVLQGYRNEQFF. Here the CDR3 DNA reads TGCGCCAGCAGCGTCCTACAGGGATACCGCAATGAGCAGTTCTTC.

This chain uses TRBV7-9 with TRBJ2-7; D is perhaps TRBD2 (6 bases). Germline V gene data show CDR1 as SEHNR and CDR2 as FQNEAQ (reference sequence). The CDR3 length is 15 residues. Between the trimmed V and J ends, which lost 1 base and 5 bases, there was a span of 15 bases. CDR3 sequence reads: CASSLGGGGTNEQYF. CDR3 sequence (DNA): TGTGCCAGCAGCTTAGGAGGTGGGGGGACCAACGAGCAGTACTTC.

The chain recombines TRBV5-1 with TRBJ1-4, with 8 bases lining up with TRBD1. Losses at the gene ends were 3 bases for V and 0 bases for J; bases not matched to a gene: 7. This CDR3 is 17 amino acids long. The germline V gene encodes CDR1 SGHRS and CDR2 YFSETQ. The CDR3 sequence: CASSSLGQAATNEKLFF. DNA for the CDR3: TGCGCCAGCAGCTCACTGGGACAGGCCGCAACTAATGAAAAACTGTTTTTT.

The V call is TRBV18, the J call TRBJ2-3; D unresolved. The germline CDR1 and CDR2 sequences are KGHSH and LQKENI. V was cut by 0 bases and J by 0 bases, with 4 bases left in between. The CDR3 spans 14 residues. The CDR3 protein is CASSPPPSTDTQYF. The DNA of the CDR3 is TGTGCCAGCTCACCACCTCCTAGCACAGATACGCAGTATTTT.

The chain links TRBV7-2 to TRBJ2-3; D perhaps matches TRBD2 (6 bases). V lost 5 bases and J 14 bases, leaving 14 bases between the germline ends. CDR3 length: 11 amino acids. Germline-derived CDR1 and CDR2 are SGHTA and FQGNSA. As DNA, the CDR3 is TGTGCCAGCAGCCTGACTGGGGAGGCGTATTTT. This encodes CASSLTGEAYF.

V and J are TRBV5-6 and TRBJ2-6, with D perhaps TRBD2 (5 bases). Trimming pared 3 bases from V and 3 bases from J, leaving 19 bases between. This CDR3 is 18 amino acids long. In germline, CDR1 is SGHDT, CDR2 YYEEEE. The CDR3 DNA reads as TGTGCCAGCAGCTCCCGAAGGCAGGCGGGCATTGGGGCCAACGTCCTGACTTTC. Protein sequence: CASSSRRQAGIGANVLTF. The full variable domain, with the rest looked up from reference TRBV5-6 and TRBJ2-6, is DAGVTQSPTHLIKTRGQQVTLRCSPKSGHDTVSWYQQALGQGPQFIFQYYEEEERQRGNFPDRFSGHQFPNYSSELNVNALLLGDSALYLCASSSRRQAGIGANVLTFGAGSRLTVL.

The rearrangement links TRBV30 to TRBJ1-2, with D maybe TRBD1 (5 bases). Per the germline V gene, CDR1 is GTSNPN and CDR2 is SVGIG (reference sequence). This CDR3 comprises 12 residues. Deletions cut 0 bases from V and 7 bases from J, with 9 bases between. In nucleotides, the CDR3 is TGTGCCTGGAGTGTTAACGACAGTGGCTACACCTTC. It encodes CAWSVNDSGYTF.

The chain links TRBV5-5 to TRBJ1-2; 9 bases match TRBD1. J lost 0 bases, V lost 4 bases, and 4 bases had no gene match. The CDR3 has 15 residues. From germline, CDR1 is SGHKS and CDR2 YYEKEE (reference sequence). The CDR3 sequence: CASSGGTGTNYGYTF. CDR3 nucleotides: TGTGCCAGCAGCGGCGGGACAGGGACTAACTATGGCTACACCTTC. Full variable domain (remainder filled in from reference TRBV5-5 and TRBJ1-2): DAGVTQSPTHLIKTRGQQVTLRCSPISGHKSVSWYQQVLGQGPQFIFQYYEKEERGRGNFPDRFSARQFPNYSSELNVNALLLGDSALYLCASSGGTGTNYGYTFGSGTRLTVV.

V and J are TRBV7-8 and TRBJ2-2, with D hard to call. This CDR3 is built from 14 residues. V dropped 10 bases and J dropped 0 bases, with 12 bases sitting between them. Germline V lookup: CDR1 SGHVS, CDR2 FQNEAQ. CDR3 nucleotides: TGTGCCATCCGGAGAAATTCGAACACCGGGGAGCTGTTTTTT. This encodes CAIRRNSNTGELFF.

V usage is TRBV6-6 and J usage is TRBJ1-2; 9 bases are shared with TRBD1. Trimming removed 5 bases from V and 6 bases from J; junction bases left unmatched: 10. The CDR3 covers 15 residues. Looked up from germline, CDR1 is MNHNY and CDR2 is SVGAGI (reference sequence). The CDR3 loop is CASSNHRDRVDGYTF. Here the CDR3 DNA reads TGTGCCAGCAGTAATCACCGGGACAGGGTCGATGGCTACACCTTC.